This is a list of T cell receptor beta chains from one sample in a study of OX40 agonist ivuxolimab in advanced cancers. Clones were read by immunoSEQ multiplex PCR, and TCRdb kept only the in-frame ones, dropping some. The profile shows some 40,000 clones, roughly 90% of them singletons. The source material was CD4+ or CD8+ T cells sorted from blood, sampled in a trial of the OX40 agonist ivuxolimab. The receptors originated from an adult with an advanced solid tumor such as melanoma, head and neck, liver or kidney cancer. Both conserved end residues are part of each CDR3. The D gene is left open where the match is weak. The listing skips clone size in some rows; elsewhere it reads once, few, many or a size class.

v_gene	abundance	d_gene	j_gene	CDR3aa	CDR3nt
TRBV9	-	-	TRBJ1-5	CASSVGGAGDQPQHF	TGTGCCAGCAGCGTAGGGGGAGCAGGGGATCAGCCCCAGCATTTT
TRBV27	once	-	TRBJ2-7	CASGERGLSYEQYF	TGTGCCAGCGGGGAAAGGGGTTTATCCTACGAGCAGTACTTC
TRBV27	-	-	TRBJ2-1	CASSLIGFYNEQFF	TGTGCCAGCAGTTTGATAGGGTTCTACAATGAGCAGTTCTTC
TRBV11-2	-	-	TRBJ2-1	CASSARGNYNEQFF	TGTGCCAGCAGCGCTAGGGGCAACTACAATGAGCAGTTCTTC
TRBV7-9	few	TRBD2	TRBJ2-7	CASSIAGATYEQYF	TGTGCCAGCAGCATAGCGGGAGCCACCTACGAGCAGTACTTC
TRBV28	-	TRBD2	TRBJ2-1	CASSLNSGSRNEQFF	TGTGCCAGCAGTCTAAATAGCGGGAGCCGGAATGAGCAGTTCTTC
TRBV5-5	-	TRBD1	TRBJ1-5	CASSPRALRGGQPQHF	TGTGCCAGCAGCCCCCGAGCCCTTAGAGGGGGCCAGCCCCAGCATTTT
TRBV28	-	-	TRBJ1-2	CASRGGHLGYGYTF	TGTGCCAGCAGGGGGGGACATCTGGGCTATGGCTACACCTTC
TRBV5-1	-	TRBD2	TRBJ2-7	CASSLGLAGGSYEQYF	TGCGCCAGCAGCTTGGGCCTAGCGGGAGGGAGCTACGAGCAGTACTTC
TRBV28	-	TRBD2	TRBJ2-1	CASRPSGTYNEQFF	TGTGCCAGCAGGCCTAGCGGGACCTACAATGAGCAGTTCTTC
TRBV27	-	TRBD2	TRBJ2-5	CASSLAGGPVEQETQYF	TGTGCCAGCAGTCTAGCGGGAGGGCCCGTTGAGCAAGAGACCCAGTACTTC
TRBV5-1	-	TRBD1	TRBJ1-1	CASSSGQGATEAFF	TGCGCCAGCAGCTCGGGACAGGGTGCCACTGAAGCTTTCTTT
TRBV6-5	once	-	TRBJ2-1	CASRPTSPNEQFF	TGTGCCAGCAGGCCTACTAGCCCCAATGAGCAGTTCTTC
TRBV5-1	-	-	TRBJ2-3	CASSLASAELTDTQYF	TGCGCCAGCAGCTTGGCTAGCGCGGAACTCACAGATACGCAGTATTTT
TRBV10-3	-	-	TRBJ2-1	CATHEFLSYNEQFF	TGTGCCACCCATGAATTCCTCTCCTACAATGAGCAGTTCTTC
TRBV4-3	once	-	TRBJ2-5	CATRGLPVQETQYF	TGCGCCACCAGGGGACTACCTGTACAAGAGACCCAGTACTTC
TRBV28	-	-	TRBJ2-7	CASSFAGLGTYEQYF	TGTGCCAGCAGTTTCGCGGGACTGGGGACCTACGAGCAGTACTTC
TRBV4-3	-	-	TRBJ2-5	CASSQDWGWETQYF	TGCGCCAGCAGCCAAGATTGGGGGTGGGAGACCCAGTACTTC
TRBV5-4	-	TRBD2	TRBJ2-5	CASSSAGAGETQYF	TGTGCCAGCAGCTCAGCGGGAGCTGGAGAGACCCAGTACTTC
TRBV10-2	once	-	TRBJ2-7	CASKGSEQYF	TGCGCCAGCAAGGGGAGCGAGCAGTACTTC
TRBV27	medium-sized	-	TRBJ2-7	CASSDQTGEGYEQYF	TGTGCCAGCAGTGACCAGACAGGGGAGGGGTACGAGCAGTACTTC
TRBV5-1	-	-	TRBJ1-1	CASSLGAAGANTEAFF	TGCGCCAGCAGCTTGGGGGCTGCAGGGGCCAACACTGAAGCTTTCTTT
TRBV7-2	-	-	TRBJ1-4	CASSLGVGANEKLFF	TGTGCCAGCAGCTTAGGGGTAGGGGCTAATGAAAAACTGTTTTTT
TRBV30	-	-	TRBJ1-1	CAWRPSDSLNTEAFF	TGTGCCTGGAGACCAAGTGACAGTTTGAACACTGAAGCTTTCTTT
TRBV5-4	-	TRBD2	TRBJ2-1	CASSSVLVAGAPYNEQFF	TGTGCCAGCAGCTCAGTTCTGGTAGCGGGAGCCCCATACAATGAGCAGTTCTTC
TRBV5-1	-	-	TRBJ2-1	CASSFPGNEQFF	TGCGCCAGCAGCTTCCCCGGCAATGAGCAGTTCTTC
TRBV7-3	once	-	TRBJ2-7	CASQPPPETDTYEQYF	TGTGCCAGTCAGCCCCCCCCGGAGACCGATACCTACGAGCAGTACTTC
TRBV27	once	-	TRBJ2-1	CASSLSLVRDEQFF	TGTGCCAGCAGTCTTAGTTTAGTTAGGGATGAGCAGTTCTTC
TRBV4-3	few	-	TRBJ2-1	CASSQETGPYNEQFF	TGCGCCAGCAGCCAAGAAACGGGACCCTACAATGAGCAGTTCTTC
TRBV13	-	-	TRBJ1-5	CASSLGYNQPQHF	TGTGCCAGCAGCTTAGGGTATAATCAGCCCCAGCATTTT
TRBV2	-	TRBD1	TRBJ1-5	CASSFGTGNNQPQHF	TGTGCCAGCAGCTTTGGGACAGGGAATAATCAGCCCCAGCATTTT
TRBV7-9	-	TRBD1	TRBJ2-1	CASSFRDRVYNEQFF	TGTGCCAGCAGCTTTCGGGACAGGGTGTACAATGAGCAGTTCTTC
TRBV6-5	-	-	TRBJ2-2	CASSYGFDTGELFF	TGTGCCAGCAGTTACGGGTTTGACACCGGGGAGCTGTTTTTT
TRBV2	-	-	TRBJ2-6	CASSEASVRRASGANVLTF	TGTGCCAGCAGTGAAGCGTCCGTGAGACGGGCCTCTGGGGCCAACGTCCTGACTTTC
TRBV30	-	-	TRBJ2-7	CAWRPGGTYEQYF	TGTGCCTGGAGACCTGGGGGGACCTACGAGCAGTACTTC
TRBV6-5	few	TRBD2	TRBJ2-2	CASSYRDYNTGELFF	TGTGCCAGCAGTTACCGGGACTATAACACCGGGGAGCTGTTTTTT
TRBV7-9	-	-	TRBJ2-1	CASSYTEQFF	TGTGCCAGCAGCTATACTGAACAGTTCTTC
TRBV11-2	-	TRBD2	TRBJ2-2	CASKQTGTSGFTGELFF	TGTGCCAGCAAGCAGACCGGGACTAGCGGGTTTACCGGGGAGCTGTTTTTT
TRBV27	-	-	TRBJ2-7	CASSHWAGGYEQYF	TGTGCCAGCAGCCACTGGGCCGGGGGTTACGAGCAGTACTTC